This T cell receptor beta chain appears in the sequencing data of a study of T cell responses to AZD1222 COVID-19 vaccine. On the study more broadly: Second-dose timings of about 4 or about 12 weeks were pooled.

The repertoire was sequenced with immunoSEQ multiplex PCR; TCRdb's copy has only in-frame clones and lacks some. The table has around 110,000 clones, roughly 90% seen once; the top ten hold 6.6%. In germline, CDR1 is MRHNA, CDR2 SNTAGT. Deletions cut 8 bases from V and 1 base from J, with 10 bases between. The CDR3 loop spans 13 amino acids. The chain combines TRBV6-4 with TRBJ2-3, with D possibly TRBD2 on 5 matching bases. This TCR derives from an adult in good health. The sequences come from peripheral blood, collected on day 0 of AZD1222 vaccination. CDR3 protein: CASRKEGTDTQYF. CDR3 coding DNA: TGTGCCAGCCGGAAGGAGGGCACAGATACGCAGTATTTT.